This T cell receptor (beta chain) was found in a study of blood T cell repertoires in COVID-19. The CDR3 is 15 residues long. Germline lookup yields CDR1 KGHSH and CDR2 LQKENI. Unmatched junction bases numbered 5, after V lost 4 bases and J lost 2 bases. This clone was observed once. Sequenced by immunoSEQ multiplex PCR; TCRdb stores in-frame clones only, minus some. The table shows roughly 200,000 clones, with around 89% occurring only once. The sequenced sample consisted of peripheral blood. The chain recombines TRBV18 with TRBJ2-3; 8 positions agree with TRBD1. This receptor was identified in a man in his fifties or sixties with acute or convalescent COVID-19. The CDR3 bases are TGTGCCAGCTCACTAAGACAGGGGAACACAGATACGCAGTATTTT. Translation: CASSLRQGNTDTQYF.